Sequencing of this T cell receptor beta chain was carried out in a study of shared clonotypes between healthy human individuals. Study conclusions and caveats: Among donors, sharing of clonotypes was expected to be affected by sequencing depth. Shared clonotypes across all four donors exceeded non-shared ones in generation probability.

In the source study's methods: Because ImmunoSEQ provided only junction sequences with no quality scores, the filtering differed. Clones were sequenced by immunoSEQ multiplex PCR, and TCRdb holds only the in-frame ones, with some missing. V and J calls and clone size are copied from that table; D and trimming were computed from the DNA. The sample has millions of clones; roughly 94% are singletons. Turning to this clone: Its antigen remains unidentified.

Partitioning of CD4+ cells yielded a CD45RA+ naive subset and a CD45RA-negative memory subset. The clonotype originates from a man younger than 35 in good health. Sequenced input: naive CD4+ T cells sorted from blood. Subset reported: CD45RA+ positively selected.

This chain's CDR3 is CASSPAGGEGYTF. The DNA of the CDR3 is TGTGCCAGCAGTCCGGCGGGGGGCGAGGGCTACACCTTC. The chain links TRBV6-5 to TRBJ1-2, with TRBD1 as a possible D gene (6 bases). The CDR3 extends over 13 amino acids. CDR1 is MNHEY and CDR2 is SVGAGI in the germline V gene. V gave up 5 bases and J gave up 8 bases, with 15 bases separating them.